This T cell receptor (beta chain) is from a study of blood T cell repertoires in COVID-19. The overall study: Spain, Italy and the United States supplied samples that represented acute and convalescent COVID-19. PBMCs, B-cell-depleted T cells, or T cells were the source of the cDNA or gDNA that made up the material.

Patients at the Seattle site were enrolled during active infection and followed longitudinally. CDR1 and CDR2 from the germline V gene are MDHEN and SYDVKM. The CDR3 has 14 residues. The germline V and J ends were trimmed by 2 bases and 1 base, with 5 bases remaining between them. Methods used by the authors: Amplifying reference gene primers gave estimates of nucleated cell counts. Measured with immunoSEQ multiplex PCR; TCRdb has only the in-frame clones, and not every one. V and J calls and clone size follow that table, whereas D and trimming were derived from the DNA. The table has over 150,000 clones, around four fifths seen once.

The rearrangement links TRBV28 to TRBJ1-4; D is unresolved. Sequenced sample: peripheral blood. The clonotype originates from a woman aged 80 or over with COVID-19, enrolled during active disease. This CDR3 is CASSLVQTNEKLFF. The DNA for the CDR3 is TGTGCCAGCAGTTTAGTCCAAACTAATGAAAAACTGTTTTTT.